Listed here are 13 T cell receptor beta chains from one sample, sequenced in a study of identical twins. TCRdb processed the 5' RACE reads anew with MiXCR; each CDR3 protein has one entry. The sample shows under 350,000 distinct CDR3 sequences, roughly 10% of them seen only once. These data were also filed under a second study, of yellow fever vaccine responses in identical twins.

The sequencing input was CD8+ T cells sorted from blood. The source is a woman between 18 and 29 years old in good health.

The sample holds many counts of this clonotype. The CDR3 spells CAISEAGQGVYEQYF. The CDR3 DNA sequence: TGTGCCATCAGTGAAGCGGGACAGGGAGTCTACGAGCAGTACTTC. The gene calls are TRBV10-3 and TRBJ2-7; 9 positions agree with TRBD1. Trimming at V came to 3 bases and at J to 3 bases, leaving 6 bases not matched to a gene. The V gene's germline CDR1 is ENHRY and CDR2 SYGVKD. The CDR3 is 15 residues long.

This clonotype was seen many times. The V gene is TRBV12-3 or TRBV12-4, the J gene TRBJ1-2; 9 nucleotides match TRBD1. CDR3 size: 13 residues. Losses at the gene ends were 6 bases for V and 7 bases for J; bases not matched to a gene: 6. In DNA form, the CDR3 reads TGTGCCAGCAGCCGGGACAGGGAGTCTGGCTACACCTTC. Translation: CASSRDRESGYTF.

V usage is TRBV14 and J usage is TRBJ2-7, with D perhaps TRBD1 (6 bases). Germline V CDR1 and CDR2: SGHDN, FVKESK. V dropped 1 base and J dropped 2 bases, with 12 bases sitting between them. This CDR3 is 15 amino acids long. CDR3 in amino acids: CASSQAWDTAYEQYF. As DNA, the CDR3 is TGTGCCAGCAGCCAAGCCTGGGACACCGCCTACGAGCAGTACTTC.

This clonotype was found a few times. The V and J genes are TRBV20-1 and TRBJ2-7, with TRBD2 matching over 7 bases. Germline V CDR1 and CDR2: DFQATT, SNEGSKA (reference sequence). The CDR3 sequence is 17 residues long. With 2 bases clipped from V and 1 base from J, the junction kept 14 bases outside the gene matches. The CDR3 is CSARPRLADTLSYEQYF. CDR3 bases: TGCAGTGCTAGACCTCGGCTAGCGGACACCCTGTCCTACGAGCAGTACTTC.

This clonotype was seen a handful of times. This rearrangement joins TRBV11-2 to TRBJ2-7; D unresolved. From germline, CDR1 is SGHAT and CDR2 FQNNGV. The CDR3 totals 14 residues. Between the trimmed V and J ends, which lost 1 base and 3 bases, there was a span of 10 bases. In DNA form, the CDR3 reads TGTGCCAGCAGCTTAGGTGAGAGGAACTACGAGCAGTACTTC. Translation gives CASSLGERNYEQYF.

CDR3 in DNA: TGCAGTGCTAGCGTTAGCGGGAGGGACAACTACAATGAGCAGTTCTTC. This codes for CSASVSGRDNYNEQFF. The chain carries TRBV20-1 and TRBJ2-1, with TRBD2 matching 11 bases. Per germline, CDR1 DFQATT and CDR2 SNEGSKA (reference sequence). Unmatched junction bases numbered 7, after V lost 3 bases and J lost 3 bases. The CDR3 sequence is 16 residues long.

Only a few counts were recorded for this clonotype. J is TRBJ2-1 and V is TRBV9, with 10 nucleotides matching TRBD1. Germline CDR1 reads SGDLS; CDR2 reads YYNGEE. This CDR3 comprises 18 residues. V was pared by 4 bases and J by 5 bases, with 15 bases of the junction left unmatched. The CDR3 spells CASSTPRETGGPHNEQFF. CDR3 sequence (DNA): TGTGCCAGCAGCACCCCAAGAGAGACAGGGGGCCCCCACAATGAGCAGTTCTTC.

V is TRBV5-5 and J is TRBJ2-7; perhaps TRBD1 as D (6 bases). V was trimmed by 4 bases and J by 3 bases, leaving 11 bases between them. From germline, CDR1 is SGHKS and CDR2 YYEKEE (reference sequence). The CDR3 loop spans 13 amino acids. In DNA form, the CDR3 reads TGTGCCAGCAGCGGAGAGGACAGCTACGAGCAGTACTTC. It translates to CASSGEDSYEQYF.

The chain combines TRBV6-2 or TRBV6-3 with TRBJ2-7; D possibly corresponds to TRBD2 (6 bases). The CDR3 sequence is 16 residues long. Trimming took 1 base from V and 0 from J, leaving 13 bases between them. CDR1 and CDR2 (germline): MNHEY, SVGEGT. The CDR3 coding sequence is TGTGCCAGCAGTTACTGGAGGGAAATGAGCTCCTACGAGCAGTACTTC. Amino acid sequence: CASSYWREMSSYEQYF.

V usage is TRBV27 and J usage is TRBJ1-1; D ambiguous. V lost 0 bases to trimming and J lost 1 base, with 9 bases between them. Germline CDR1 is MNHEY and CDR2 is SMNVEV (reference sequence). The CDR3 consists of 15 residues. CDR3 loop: CASSLSTGGNTEAFF. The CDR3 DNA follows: TGTGCCAGCAGTTTATCGACGGGAGGGAACACTGAAGCTTTCTTT.

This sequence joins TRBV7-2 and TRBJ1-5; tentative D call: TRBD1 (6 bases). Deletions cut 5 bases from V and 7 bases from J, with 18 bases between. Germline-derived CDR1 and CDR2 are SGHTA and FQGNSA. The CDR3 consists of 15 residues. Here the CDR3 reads CASSEGQSAYQPQHF. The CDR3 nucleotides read TGTGCCAGCAGCGAAGGACAGTCAGCATACCAGCCCCAGCATTTT. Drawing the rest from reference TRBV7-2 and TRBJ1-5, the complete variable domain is GAGVSQSPSNKVTEKGKDVELRCDPISGHTALYWYRQSLGQGLEFLIYFQGNSAPDKSGLPSDRFSAERTGGSVSTLTIQRTQQEDSAVYLCASSEGQSAYQPQHFGDGTRLSIL.

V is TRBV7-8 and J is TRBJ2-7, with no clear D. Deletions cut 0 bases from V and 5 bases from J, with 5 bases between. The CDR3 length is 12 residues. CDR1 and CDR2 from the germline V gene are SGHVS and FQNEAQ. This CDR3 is CASSLALDEQYF. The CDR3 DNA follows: TGTGCCAGCAGCTTAGCGTTGGACGAGCAGTACTTC.

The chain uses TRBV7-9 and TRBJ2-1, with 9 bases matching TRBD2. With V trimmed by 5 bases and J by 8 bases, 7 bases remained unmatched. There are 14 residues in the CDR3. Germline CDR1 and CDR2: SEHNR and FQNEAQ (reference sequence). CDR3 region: CASSHSGSTDEQFF. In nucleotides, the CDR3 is TGTGCCAGCAGCCATAGCGGGAGTACCGATGAGCAGTTCTTC.